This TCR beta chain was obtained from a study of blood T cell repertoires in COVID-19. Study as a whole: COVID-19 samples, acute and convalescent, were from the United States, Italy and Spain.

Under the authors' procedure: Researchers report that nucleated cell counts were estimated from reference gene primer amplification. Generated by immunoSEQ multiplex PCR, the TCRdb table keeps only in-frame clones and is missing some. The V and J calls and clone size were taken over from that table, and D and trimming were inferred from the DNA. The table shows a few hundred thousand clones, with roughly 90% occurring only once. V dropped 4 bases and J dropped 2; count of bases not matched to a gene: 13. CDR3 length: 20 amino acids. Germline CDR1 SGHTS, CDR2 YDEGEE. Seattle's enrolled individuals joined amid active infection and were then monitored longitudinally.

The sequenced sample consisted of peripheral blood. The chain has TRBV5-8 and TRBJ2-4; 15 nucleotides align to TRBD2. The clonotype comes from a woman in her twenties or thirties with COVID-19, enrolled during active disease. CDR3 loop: CASSRLTGTSGGPPKNIQYF. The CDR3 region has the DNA TGTGCCAGCAGCCGACTAACCGGGACTAGCGGGGGGCCCCCCAAAAACATTCAGTACTTC. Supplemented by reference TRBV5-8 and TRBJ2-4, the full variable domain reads EAGVTQSPTHLIKTRGQQATLRCSPISGHTSVYWYQQALGLGLQFLLWYDEGEERNRGNFPPRFSGRQFPNYSSELNVNALELEDSALYLCASSRLTGTSGGPPKNIQYFGAGTRLSVL.